Shown below are 19 T cell receptor beta chains from a single sample sequenced in a study of CD8+ T cells in alopecia areata. It was cDNA, reverse transcribed from extracted RNA, that served as the sequencing template. Clones were read by immunoSEQ multiplex PCR, and TCRdb kept only the in-frame ones, dropping some. The table shows 150,000 to 250,000 clones, with 55% to 70% occurring only once. The sample's treatment: oral pan-JAK inhibitor, 5-10 mg twice daily. This specimen consisted of CD4+ T cells sorted from blood, obtained at week 4, from a patient treated with tofacitinib. These receptors were collected from a human donor with alopecia areata.

The chain recombines TRBV2 with TRBJ2-7, with D maybe TRBD1 (6 bases). CDR1 SNHLY and CDR2 FYNNEI come from the germline V gene. This CDR3 region has 12 residues. Trimming removed 11 bases at V and 0 bases at J, with 11 bases between. CDR3 DNA: TGTGCCTGCCGGACAGACTCCTACGAGCAGTACTTC. This gives the protein CACRTDSYEQYF.

The rearrangement joins TRBV27 to TRBJ2-3; 7 positions match TRBD1. Trimming took 9 bases from V and 5 from J; bases not matched to a gene: 8. The CDR3 spans 13 residues. Germline CDR1 MNHEY, CDR2 SMNVEV (reference sequence). CDR3 sequence (DNA): TGTGCCAGTAGGACAACAGGGGAAGATACGCAGTATTTT. As protein: CASRTTGEDTQYF.

This clone was seen a handful of times. This sequence joins TRBV6-6 and TRBJ1-3; a weak D match, TRBD1 (5 bases). V gave up 5 bases and J gave up 10 bases, with 9 bases separating them. The CDR3 contains 11 residues. Looked up from germline, CDR1 is MNHNY and CDR2 is SVGAGI (reference sequence). The chain's CDR3 is CASSPGSTIYF. Here the CDR3 DNA reads TGTGCCAGCAGTCCAGGGAGTACCATATATTTT.

This clone has only a few counts. The DNA of the CDR3 is TGTGCCAGCGGGGGAACTACTTTGCGAGAGCAGTACTTC. Translating it yields CASGGTTLREQYF. V and J are TRBV6-6 and TRBJ2-7; D assignment may be TRBD1 or TRBD2 (5 bases each). The CDR3 is 13 residues long. Per germline, CDR1 MNHNY and CDR2 SVGAGI (reference sequence). Trimming took off 8 bases at V and 7 bases at J, with 18 bases between the two ends.

Turning to this clone: At one boundary the junction diverges from the germline segment, which might be a read error. The rearrangement uses TRBV6-1 and TRBJ2-6; D remains unclear. Per germline, CDR1 MNHNS and CDR2 SASEGT. The CDR3 spans 14 residues. In DNA form, the CDR3 reads TGTGCCAGCAGTGATCGCTCTGGAGCCAACGTCCTGACTTTC. It codes for CASSDRSGANVLTF.

V is TRBV30 and J is TRBJ1-1; TRBD1 is a possible D gene (5 bases). The germline V and J ends were trimmed by 4 bases and 5 bases, with 20 bases remaining between them. Germline V lookup: CDR1 GTSNPN, CDR2 SVGIG (reference sequence). The CDR3 is 15 amino acids. The CDR3 sequence is CAWTWGSSARTEAFF. The CDR3 DNA is TGTGCCTGGACCTGGGGCTCCTCTGCGAGGACTGAAGCTTTCTTT. Full variable domain (rest looked up from reference TRBV30 and TRBJ1-1): SQTIHQWPATLVQPVGSPLSLECTVEGTSNPNLYWYRQAAGRGLQLLFYSVGIGQISSEVPQNLSASRPQDRQFILSSKKLLLSDSGFYLCAWTWGSSARTEAFFGQGTRLTVV.

This chain links TRBV15 with TRBJ1-2; 8 nucleotides agree with TRBD1. Per the germline V gene, CDR1 is LNHNV and CDR2 is YYDKDF (reference sequence). The CDR3 has 14 residues. V lost 3 bases, J lost 8 bases, and 8 bases stayed unmatched. The CDR3 loop is CATSSSRTGPGYTF. The CDR3 nucleotides are TGTGCCACCAGCAGCTCTCGGACAGGGCCCGGCTACACCTTC.

The V gene is TRBV29-1, the J gene TRBJ2-5; 7 nucleotides match TRBD1. Germline V gene sequence: CDR1 SQVTM, CDR2 ANQGSEA. V was clipped by 4 bases and J by 2 bases; unmatched bases: 7. CDR3 length equals 14 residues. The CDR3 DNA sequence: TGCAGCGTTGTGGGTAGGACAGGACAAGAGACCCAGTACTTC. The encoded protein is CSVVGRTGQETQYF.

This clone was found once. The chain carries TRBV29-1 and TRBJ2-7; 7 nucleotides line up with TRBD2. The CDR3 runs 10 residues. CDR1 and CDR2 from the germline V gene are SQVTM and ANQGSEA. Germline trimming cut 6 bases from V and 6 bases from J; bases unmatched to any gene: 2. The CDR3 loop reads CSVGEGEQYF. CDR3 bases: TGCAGCGTAGGGGAGGGCGAGCAGTACTTC.

This chain joins TRBV25-1 and TRBJ1-5; unclear D gene. The CDR3 runs 8 residues. V was cut by 6 bases and J by 12 bases, with 3 bases left in between. The germline V gene encodes CDR1 MGHDK and CDR2 SYGVNS. The CDR3: CASSFQHF. In DNA form, the CDR3 reads TGTGCCAGCAGCTTCCAGCATTTT. Filled out from reference TRBV25-1 and TRBJ1-5, the complete variable domain reads EADIYQTPRYLVIGTGKKITLECSQTMGHDKMYWYQQDPGMELHLIHYSYGVNSTEKGDLSSESTVSRIRTEHFPLTLESARPSHTSQYLCASSFQHFGDGTRLSIL.

V usage is TRBV30 and J usage is TRBJ2-7; TRBD1 matches at 10 bases. The junction had 7 bases not matched to a gene; V was cut back by 4 bases and J by 4 bases. The germline gives CDR1 GTSNPN, CDR2 SVGIG (reference sequence). The CDR3 contains 14 residues. The CDR3 nucleotides are TGTGCCTGGACTCCGGGACAGGGGACATACGAGCAGTACTTC. It specifies CAWTPGQGTYEQYF.

This clone was counted only a few times. The genes are TRBV4-1 and TRBJ1-5, with D tentatively TRBD1 (5 bases). V was cut by 1 base and J by 5 bases, with 9 bases left in between. Germline CDR1 and CDR2: MGHRA and YSYEKL. The CDR3 length is 14 residues. This CDR3 is CASSQGQFDQPQHF. CDR3 nucleotide sequence: TGCGCCAGCAGCCAAGGACAGTTTGATCAGCCCCAGCATTTT.

The chain employs TRBV18 and TRBJ2-1; the D is unclear. The germline V gene encodes CDR1 KGHSH and CDR2 LQKENI. V lost 0 bases, J lost 13 bases, and 10 bases lay in between. The CDR3 is 12 amino acids. For the CDR3, the DNA is TGTGCCAGCTCACCACCAGAAAGGTCACAGTTCTTC. This encodes CASSPPERSQFF. Filled out from reference TRBV18 and TRBJ2-1, the complete variable domain reads NAGVMQNPRHLVRRRGQEARLRCSPMKGHSHVYWYRQLPEEGLKFMVYLQKENIIDESGMPKERFSAEFPKEGPSILRIQQVVRGDSAAYFCASSPPERSQFFGPGTRLTVL.

CDR3 amino acids: CASSLRQAPRVKNIQYF. In DNA form, the CDR3 reads TGTGCCAGCAGCTTACGACAGGCTCCAAGGGTGAAAAACATTCAGTACTTC. The rearrangement uses TRBV14 and TRBJ2-4, with D perhaps matching TRBD1 (6 bases). Germline V gene sequence: CDR1 SGHDN, CDR2 FVKESK. Deletions cut 5 bases from V and 4 bases from J, with 21 bases between. The CDR3 sequence is 17 residues long.

This chain connects TRBV5-4 to TRBJ2-5; D possibly uses TRBD1 or TRBD2 (5 bases each). Germline V lookup: CDR1 SGHNT, CDR2 YYREEE (reference sequence). This CDR3 contains 14 residues. Trimming pared 0 bases from V and 7 bases from J, leaving 13 bases between. The CDR3 is CASSLDEGRGTQYF. CDR3 sequence (DNA): TGTGCCAGCAGCTTGGATGAGGGGAGAGGGACCCAGTACTTC.

The chain couples TRBV29-1 to TRBJ2-6, with D tentatively TRBD2 (6 bases). Deletions cut 8 bases from V and 2 bases from J, with 10 bases between. The CDR3 consists of 13 residues. The germline CDR1 and CDR2 sequences are SQVTM and ANQGSEA. DNA of the CDR3: TGCAGCTTCCGGGGGACTGGGGCCAACGTCCTGACTTTC. This sequence encodes CSFRGTGANVLTF.

The genes are TRBV29-1 and TRBJ2-7; the match to TRBD2 covers 11 bases. The CDR3 spans 15 residues. V dropped 6 bases and J dropped 3; count of bases not matched to a gene: 10. Germline V gene lookup returns CDR1 SQVTM and CDR2 ANQGSEA. The CDR3 DNA follows: TGCAGCGTCCGCCTGACTAGCGGGGCTCGCTACGAGCAGTACTTC. Residues: CSVRLTSGARYEQYF.

This clone was observed a handful of times. The chain recombines TRBV28 with TRBJ2-5; D gene unclear. The germline V and J ends were trimmed by 6 bases and 5 bases, with 13 bases remaining between them. The CDR3 has 13 amino acids. Germline V gene lookup returns CDR1 MDHEN and CDR2 SYDVKM. CDR3 DNA sequence: TGTGCCAGCAGATCTGAAGTCTTGGAGACCCAGTACTTC. This translates into CASRSEVLETQYF.

V gene TRBV6-5 combines with J gene TRBJ2-5; 8 bases fit TRBD2. V lost 6 bases and J lost 1; bases outside the gene matches: 7. This CDR3 is built from 15 residues. Germline V gene data show CDR1 as MNHEY and CDR2 as SVGAGI. For the CDR3, the DNA is TGTGCCAGCAGCCCGGGAGGGCGCATCCAAGAGACCCAGTACTTC. Translation: CASSPGGRIQETQYF.